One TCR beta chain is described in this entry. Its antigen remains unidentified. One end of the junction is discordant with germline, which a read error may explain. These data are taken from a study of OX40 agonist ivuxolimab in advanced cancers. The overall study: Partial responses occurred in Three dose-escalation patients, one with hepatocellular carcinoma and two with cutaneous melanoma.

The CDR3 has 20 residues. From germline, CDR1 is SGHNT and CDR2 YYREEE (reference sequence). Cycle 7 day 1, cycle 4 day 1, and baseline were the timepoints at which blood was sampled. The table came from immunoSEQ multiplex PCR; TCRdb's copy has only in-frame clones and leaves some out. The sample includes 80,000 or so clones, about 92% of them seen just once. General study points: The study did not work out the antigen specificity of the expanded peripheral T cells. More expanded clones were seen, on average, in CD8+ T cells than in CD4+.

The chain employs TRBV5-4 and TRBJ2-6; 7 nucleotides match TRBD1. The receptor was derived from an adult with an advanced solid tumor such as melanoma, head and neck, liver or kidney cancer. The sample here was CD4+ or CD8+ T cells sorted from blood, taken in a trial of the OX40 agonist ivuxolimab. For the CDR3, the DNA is TGTGCCAGCAGCTTGGATTCAGGTTCGAGACAGGGTACTGGAGCCAACGTCCTGACTTTC. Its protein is CASSLDSGSRQGTGANVLTF.